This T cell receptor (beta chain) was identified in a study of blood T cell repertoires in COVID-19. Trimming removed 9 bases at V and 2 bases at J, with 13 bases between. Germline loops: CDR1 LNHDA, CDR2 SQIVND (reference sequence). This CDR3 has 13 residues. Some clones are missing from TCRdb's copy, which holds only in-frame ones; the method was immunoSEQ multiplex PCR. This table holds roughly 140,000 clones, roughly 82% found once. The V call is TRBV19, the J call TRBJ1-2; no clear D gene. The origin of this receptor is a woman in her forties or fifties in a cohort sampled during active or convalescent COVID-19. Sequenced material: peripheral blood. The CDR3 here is CASRERGNYGYTF. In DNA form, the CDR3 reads TGTGCCAGCCGAGAAAGAGGGAACTATGGCTACACCTTC.